The 20 T cell receptor beta chains in this list originate from one sample, sequenced in a study of monozygotic twins with inflammatory bowel disease. TCRdb re-called the 5' RACE reads and catalogs CDR3 proteins one per entry, DNA excluded. The table lists approximately 400,000 distinct CDR3 sequences, with around 2.6% in the top ten. Material for sequencing was blood. These receptors all come from a human donor with ulcerative colitis or Crohn's disease, or a healthy co-twin of an affected twin (not recorded which).

The chain links TRBV5-1 to TRBJ2-7; TCRdb's D call of TRBD1 is untestable without DNA. This CDR3 comprises 14 residues. Germline lookup yields CDR1 SGHRS and CDR2 YFSETQ. The CDR3: CASSIQGQESEQYF.

The chain combines TRBV4-2 with TRBJ2-1; lacking DNA, the TRBD1 call made by TCRdb goes unchecked. Germline lookup yields CDR1 LGHNA and CDR2 YNFKEQ. CDR3 length equals 17 residues. The CDR3 sequence: CASSQDAGTERVNEQFF.

The J gene is TRBJ2-7, the V gene TRBV11-2; TCRdb calls TRBD1, which cannot be checked without DNA. The CDR3 length is 17 residues. Germline assignment: CDR1 SGHAT and CDR2 FQNNGV. CDR3 in amino acids: CASSLTPSGTVSYEQYF.

V gene TRBV9 combines with J gene TRBJ2-5. Germline CDR1 is SGDLS and CDR2 is YYNGEE. The CDR3 covers 13 residues. CDR3 region: CASSVAMGETQYF. Combining the CDR3 with reference TRBV9 and TRBJ2-5 gives the whole variable domain DSGVTQTPKHLITATGQRVTLRCSPRSGDLSVYWYQQSLDQGLQFLIQYYNGEERAKGNILERFSAQQFPDLHSELNLSSLELGDSALYFCASSVAMGETQYFGPGTRLLVL.

The chain is built from TRBV7-2 and TRBJ2-7. From germline, CDR1 is SGHTA and CDR2 FQGNSA. The CDR3 is 14 residues long. CDR3 protein: CASSLVVSSYEQYF.

The V gene is TRBV27, the J gene TRBJ2-5; TCRdb's assignment of TRBD2 cannot be checked, as there is no DNA. Per the germline V gene, CDR1 is MNHEY and CDR2 is SMNVEV (reference sequence). The CDR3 covers 14 residues. The CDR3 here is CASSAPGLGETQYF.

The V and J genes are TRBV4-3 and TRBJ2-2; lacking DNA, the TRBD2 call made by TCRdb goes unchecked. Germline values: CDR1 LGHNA, CDR2 YSLEER. The CDR3 extends over 19 amino acids. The CDR3 here is CASSPRIAGGPTLGGELFF.

V gene TRBV6-1 combines with J gene TRBJ1-1. Germline V gene data show CDR1 as MNHNS and CDR2 as SASEGT. This CDR3 is built from 13 residues. This chain's CDR3 is CASSGQRYTEAFF.

The chain couples TRBV15 to TRBJ2-6; TCRdb indicates TRBD1, and absent DNA this call remains unverified. Germline V gives CDR1 LNHNV, CDR2 YYDKDF (reference sequence). There are 15 residues in the CDR3. The CDR3 region is CATSRVGTGANVLTF.

CDR3 amino acids: CATRLSQGFYEQYF. The chain couples TRBV2 to TRBJ2-7; TCRdb picks TRBD1, but there is no DNA to check that call. The CDR3 runs to 14 residues. From germline, CDR1 is SNHLY and CDR2 FYNNEI.

The chain employs TRBV12-3 or TRBV12-4 and TRBJ2-2; the D call from TCRdb, TRBD1, cannot be confirmed without DNA. The CDR3 is made up of 16 amino acids. This CDR3 reads CASSLFGGRITGELFF.

This chain connects TRBV5-5 to TRBJ2-7. The CDR3 length is 14 residues. Germline V lookup: CDR1 SGHKS, CDR2 YYEKEE (reference sequence). The CDR3 here is CASRLTGSSYEQYF.

The chain has TRBV7-2 and TRBJ2-3. The CDR3 runs 14 residues. Germline V gene lookup returns CDR1 SGHTA and CDR2 FQGNSA. The CDR3 is CASSSHSLVDTQYF.

The chain uses TRBV18 and TRBJ2-5. The CDR3 contains 14 residues. Germline values: CDR1 KGHSH, CDR2 LQKENI. This CDR3 reads CASSSMTGPETQYF.

The chain joins TRBV7-3 to TRBJ2-2; TCRdb selects TRBD1, and the lack of DNA leaves this call unchecked. The V gene's germline CDR1 is SGHTA and CDR2 FQGTGA. This CDR3 contains 15 residues. This CDR3 reads CASSFGGGHTGELFF. The full variable domain, completed using reference TRBV7-3 and TRBJ2-2, is GAGVSQTPSNKVTEKGKYVELRCDPISGHTALYWYRQSLGQGPEFLIYFQGTGAADDSGLPNDRFFAVRPEGSVSTLKIQRTERGDSAVYLCASSFGGGHTGELFFGEGSRLTVL.

The V gene is TRBV12-3 or TRBV12-4, the J gene TRBJ1-5. This CDR3 region has 14 residues. CDR3 sequence: CASSLAISNQPQHF.

The V gene is TRBV28, the J gene TRBJ1-5; there is no DNA to check the TCRdb D call of TRBD1. The CDR3 totals 18 residues. Per germline, CDR1 MDHEN and CDR2 SYDVKM. CDR3 in amino acids: CASSLTGQGFYSNQPQHF.

The chain joins TRBV25-1 to TRBJ1-2; TCRdb picks TRBD1, but there is no DNA to check that call. The CDR3 loop spans 13 amino acids. Germline CDR1 is MGHDK and CDR2 is SYGVNS. The chain's CDR3 is CASRATGGYGYTF.

The chain has TRBV6-5 and TRBJ1-6; the TRBD1 assignment by TCRdb is unverifiable without DNA. Germline V gene sequence: CDR1 MNHEY, CDR2 SVGAGI. This CDR3 has 14 residues. CDR3 sequence reads: CASSFRQRSSPLHF.

The V gene is TRBV5-1, the J gene TRBJ2-4; the TRBD1 assignment by TCRdb is unverifiable without DNA. Germline lookup yields CDR1 SGHRS and CDR2 YFSETQ. The CDR3 length is 14 residues. The CDR3 is CASSPGTVDGIQYF. The variable domain in full, completed from reference TRBV5-1 and TRBJ2-4, reads KAGVTQTPRYLIKTRGQQVTLSCSPISGHRSVSWYQQTPGQGLQFLFEYFSETQRNKGNFPGRFSGRQFSNSRSEMNVSTLELGDSALYLCASSPGTVDGIQYFGAGTRLSVL.